A single sample gave rise to the 28 T cell receptor beta chains below, sequenced in a study of CD4 and CD8 cells across lung adenocarcinoma regions. MiXCR, run by TCRdb on the PCR reads, gives a single entry per CDR3 protein. This table holds over 4,500 distinct CDR3 sequences, 50% found once. The specimen sequenced was CD4+ T cells from the margin of a lung tumor. Receptor source: a male donor with lung adenocarcinoma. The CD4 and CD8 labels of this study may be unreliable.

The rearrangement links TRBV4-1 to TRBJ2-7; no definite D call. Germline assignment: CDR1 MGHRA and CDR2 YSYEKL. The V end lost 2 bases, the J end lost 1 base, and 18 bases lay between the germline ends. The CDR3 spans 17 residues. The CDR3 DNA is TGCGCCAGCAGCCAACCTCGTGCCGGGTCCCCATCCTACGAGCAGTACTTC. Amino acid sequence: CASSQPRAGSPSYEQYF.

The rearrangement joins TRBV27 to TRBJ2-6; D remains unclear. Per germline, CDR1 MNHEY and CDR2 SMNVEV (reference sequence). The CDR3 runs 13 residues. V was pared by 6 bases and J by 0 bases, with 3 bases between. CDR3 sequence: CASRSSGANVLTF. The CDR3 DNA follows: TGTGCCAGCAGGAGCTCTGGGGCCAACGTCCTGACTTTC.

This chain joins TRBV9 and TRBJ1-1; D not certain. Per germline, CDR1 SGDLS and CDR2 YYNGEE. The CDR3 runs 16 residues. With 4 bases removed from V and 0 bases from J, the gap between germline ends came to 16 bases. The CDR3 DNA sequence: TGTGCCAGCAGCCCCCAGGCCGTAGCCTTGAACACTGAAGCTTTCTTT. The encoded protein is CASSPQAVALNTEAFF.

With respect to this clonotype: The missing conserved phenylalanine or tryptophan at the end of this CDR3 makes a read error likely. It is unclear where the CDR3 begins or ends on the DNA, so no DNA is shown, and the CDR3 is as TCRdb lists it. V gene TRBV6-1 combines with J gene TRBJ2-1; TRBD1 is the table's D call, not checked against the DNA. Germline V CDR1 and CDR2: MNHNS, SASEGT. The CDR3 spans 16 residues, counting both ends. CDR3 sequence reads: CASSDTSGTAYNEPFS.

In regard to this clonotype: The germline gene is not matched at one end of the junction; a read error may be the cause. This chain links TRBV6-1 with TRBJ2-2; D is possibly TRBD2 (6 bases). From germline, CDR1 is MNHNS and CDR2 SASEGT. The CDR3 loop spans 20 amino acids. CDR3 nucleotide sequence: TGTGCCAGCAGACGATCCCCTATGGCGGGGTGGGTTGTGAGCACCGGGAAGCTGTATTTT. Protein: CASRRSPMAGWVVSTGKLYF.

This rearrangement joins TRBV7-2 to TRBJ2-1, with TRBD1 identical over 10 bases. The end of the DNA is better explained by TRBJ2-5, so the J call may be wrong. Germline V gene data show CDR1 as SGHTA and CDR2 as FQGNSA. This CDR3 is built from 16 residues. CDR3 nucleotide sequence: TGTGCCAGCAGCCCACGGGACAGGGGTGAAGGAGAGACCCAGTACTTC. Its translation is CASSPRDRGEGETQYF.

This clonotype is judged medium-sized. The chain combines TRBV6-1 with TRBJ2-7, with a tentative D call TRBD2 (6 bases). The CDR3 is made up of 13 amino acids. CDR1 and CDR2 (germline): MNHNS, SASEGT. Trimming cost V 9 bases and J 1 base, with 13 bases left between them. CDR3 residues: CASIRAGSYEQYF. The DNA for the CDR3 is TGTGCCAGTATCAGGGCGGGGTCCTACGAGCAGTACTTC.

The rearrangement links TRBV27 to TRBJ2-3; 7 positions match TRBD1. The trim removed 3 bases at V and 7 bases at J, leaving 7 bases unmatched. This CDR3 comprises 14 residues. The V gene's germline CDR1 is MNHEY and CDR2 SMNVEV (reference sequence). This chain's CDR3 is CASSFRQGVNTQYF. The CDR3 coding sequence is TGTGCCAGCAGTTTCCGACAGGGAGTTAATACGCAGTATTTT.

The chain links TRBV10-3 to TRBJ2-5, with 12 bases fitting TRBD2. Germline lookup yields CDR1 ENHRY and CDR2 SYGVKD. The CDR3 loop spans 17 amino acids. Germline trimming cut 4 bases from V and 1 base from J; bases unmatched to any gene: 7. CDR3 protein: CAISVGLAGGGQETQYF. CDR3 coding DNA: TGTGCCATCAGTGTTGGGCTAGCGGGAGGGGGCCAAGAGACCCAGTACTTC.

The CDR3 loop reads CAIATNSDTQYF. CDR3 nucleotides: TGTGCCATTGCGACAAACTCGGATACGCAGTATTTT. The gene calls are TRBV10-3 and TRBJ2-3; D unclear. CDR1 and CDR2 from the germline V gene are ENHRY and SYGVKD. The CDR3 has 12 residues. With 9 bases removed from V and 6 bases from J, the gap between germline ends came to 13 bases.

This clonotype came up a few times. V gene TRBV3-1 combines with J gene TRBJ2-5; D is undetermined. The germline CDR1 and CDR2 sequences are LGHDT and YNNKEL (reference sequence). V shed 0 bases and J shed 1 base, with 6 bases lying between them. This CDR3 spans 14 amino acids. Here the CDR3 DNA reads TGTGCCAGCAGCCAAGACCTGGTCCAAGAGACCCAGTACTTC. It yields the protein CASSQDLVQETQYF.

This clonotype was seen a single time. This rearrangement joins TRBV6-1 to TRBJ2-1; weak D call: TRBD2 (7 bases). Per germline, CDR1 MNHNS and CDR2 SASEGT. Trimming removed 4 bases from V and 12 bases from J, with 31 bases in between. The CDR3 loop spans 18 amino acids. The CDR3 DNA sequence: TGTGCCAGCAGTGTAGCCTGGACTAGGGGGGGGATGGGCGATGCGCAGTTCTTC. Amino acids: CASSVAWTRGGMGDAQFF.

The V gene is TRBV6-1, the J gene TRBJ2-1; D gene ambiguous. The J call may be mistaken, given a closer DNA end match to TRBJ2-7. Germline CDR1 reads MNHNS; CDR2 reads SASEGT. This CDR3 spans 15 amino acids. This CDR3 is CARRQGGLDQETQYF. DNA of the CDR3: TGTGCCAGGAGGCAAGGCGGCCTAGACCAAGAGACGCAGTACTTC.

The rearrangement uses TRBV6-1 and TRBJ2-5; TRBD1 matches at 7 bases. The germline V gene encodes CDR1 MNHNS and CDR2 SASEGT. V lost 5 bases to trimming and J lost 6 bases; unmatched junction nucleotides: 12. The CDR3 sequence is 15 residues long. The CDR3 DNA reads as TGTGCCAGCAGTCGGAGACAGGGAGCCTCGCAGACCCAGTACTTC. Translation: CASSRRQGASQTQYF.

The chain joins TRBV6-1 to TRBJ2-2, with D possibly being TRBD1 (6 bases). The J call is uncertain, as TRBJ2-3 better fits the DNA end. This CDR3 is built from 15 residues. In germline, CDR1 is MNHNS, CDR2 SASEGT. In DNA form, the CDR3 reads TGTGTCCGCAGTGTTCAGGCTGGGGGCACCGGGGCGCAGTATTTT. Its translation is CVRSVQAGGTGAQYF.

By share of the sample, this clonotype is medium-sized. The chain couples TRBV27 to TRBJ2-1, with D tentatively TRBD2 (7 bases). The ends were cut back, 6 bases at V and 8 bases at J, with 23 bases in the middle. The germline V gene has CDR1 MNHEY and CDR2 SMNVEV (reference sequence). The CDR3 sequence is 16 residues long. CDR3 nucleotide sequence: TGTGCCAGCAGGGTCCGGGGGGCGGGAGATCCCGATGAGCAGTTCTTC. It encodes CASRVRGAGDPDEQFF.

A note on this clonotype: A read error may account for a junction end that differs from germline. The chain combines TRBV6-1 with TRBJ2-3; 8 bases are a match to TRBD1. Germline V gene lookup returns CDR1 MNHNS and CDR2 SASEGT. This CDR3 has 15 residues. DNA for the CDR3: TGTGGCAGGGGGCACGGGGGCGGGGACCCAGAGACCCAGTATTTC. Its translation: CGRGHGGGDPETQYF.

This clonotype was picked up a small number of times. The chain recombines TRBV6-1 with TRBJ2-1, with 10 bases lining up with TRBD1. The last part of the DNA fits TRBJ2-7 better; the J call may be wrong. The germline gives CDR1 MNHNS, CDR2 SASEGT. This CDR3 has 15 amino acids. The CDR3 DNA reads as TGTGCCAGCAGCAAGGGGGGGACAGGGGACTACGAGCAGTACTTC. Protein: CASSKGGTGDYEQYF.

V usage is TRBV6-4 and J usage is TRBJ2-3; the D call may be TRBD1 or TRBD2 (7 bases each). The J call could be wrong; TRBJ2-7 is a better fit for the DNA end. Germline V gene lookup returns CDR1 MRHNA and CDR2 SNTAGT. This CDR3 has 15 amino acids. The CDR3 DNA reads TGTGGCAGGGGGGACGGGGGCGGGGGCGCAGATACGCAGTACTTC. Protein product: CGRGDGGGGADTQYF.

The chain uses TRBV10-1 and TRBJ2-5; perhaps TRBD1 as D (5 bases). The last part of the DNA fits TRBJ2-3 better; the J call may be wrong. This CDR3 has 14 amino acids. Germline CDR1 is WNHNN and CDR2 is SYGVQD (reference sequence). The CDR3 bases are TGCGCGGGCAGTGGGGCGCGCGTCAAAGAGACGCAGTATTTT. Encoded protein: CAGSGARVKETQYF.

The genes are TRBV10-3 and TRBJ2-1; 11 positions match TRBD2. V shed 7 bases and J 7 bases; nucleotides not matched to a gene: 12. The CDR3 sequence is 16 residues long. Germline loops: CDR1 ENHRY, CDR2 SYGVKD. As DNA, the CDR3 is TGTGCCATCAAAGGCGAGACTAGCGGGACGTTGAATGAGCAGTTCTTC. It specifies CAIKGETSGTLNEQFF.

This chain joins TRBV6-1 and TRBJ2-5; TRBD2 matches at 16 bases. This CDR3 comprises 17 residues. V lost 7 bases, J lost 2 bases, and 7 bases stayed unmatched. Germline-derived CDR1 and CDR2 are MNHNS and SASEGT. CDR3 nucleotide sequence: TGTGCCAGCACCCCGGGACTAGCGGGAGGGAGGCAAGAGACCCAGTACTTC. Its protein is CASTPGLAGGRQETQYF.

This clonotype is judged medium-sized. The rearrangement links TRBV10-1 to TRBJ2-1; 9 positions match TRBD2. Trimming took 2 bases from V and 7 from J; bases not matched to a gene: 6. CDR3 size: 15 residues. Germline CDR1 is WNHNN and CDR2 is SYGVQD (reference sequence). The CDR3 coding sequence is TGCGCCAGCAGTGAGGTTAGCGGGAGTTGGAATGAGCAGTTCTTC. It specifies CASSEVSGSWNEQFF.

By sample fraction, this clonotype is medium-sized. The chain couples TRBV14 to TRBJ2-1; 9 bases are shared with TRBD1. The CDR3 totals 14 residues. CDR1 is SGHDN and CDR2 is FVKESK in the germline V gene. Trimming cost V 4 bases and J 7 bases; bases outside gene matches: 5. CDR3 region: CASSPGTGRNEQFF. For the CDR3, the DNA is TGTGCCAGCAGCCCAGGGACAGGGCGGAATGAGCAGTTCTTC.

This clonotype qualifies as medium-sized. The genes are TRBV4-1 and TRBJ2-5, with a weak D call TRBD2 (6 bases). With 0 bases removed from V and 3 bases from J, the gap between germline ends came to 14 bases. This CDR3 spans 16 amino acids. Per germline, CDR1 MGHRA and CDR2 YSYEKL. The CDR3 DNA reads as TGCGCCAGCAGCCAAGAACAGAATTGGGAGGAAGAGACCCAGTACTTC. It is translated as CASSQEQNWEEETQYF.

This clonotype is labeled medium-sized. The chain is built from TRBV6-1 and TRBJ2-2, with D possibly being TRBD1 (6 bases). Germline values: CDR1 MNHNS, CDR2 SASEGT. V lost 7 bases and J 5 bases, leaving 14 bases between the germline ends. This CDR3 has 14 residues. CDR3 sequence: CASNLGQFTGELFF. CDR3 bases: TGTGCCAGCAACTTAGGACAGTTTACCGGGGAGCTGTTTTTT.

The chain couples TRBV27 to TRBJ2-5, with D perhaps matching TRBD2 (6 bases). The CDR3 spans 17 residues. Deletions cut 5 bases from V and 11 bases from J, with 30 bases between. CDR1 and CDR2 from the germline V gene are MNHEY and SMNVEV (reference sequence). CDR3 protein: CASSAGRGACGQDTQYF. Here the CDR3 DNA reads TGTGCCAGCAGTGCGGGCCGCGGGGCTTGTGGCCAAGATACGCAGTACTTC.

Turning to this clonotype: An end of the junction does not agree with germline; a read error may underlie this. The chain recombines TRBV6-5 with TRBJ2-1, with 7 bases identical to TRBD1. CDR3 length: 14 residues. The germline V gene encodes CDR1 MNHEY and CDR2 SVGAGI. Here the CDR3 DNA reads TGTGCCAGCAGTAACGGACAGGATAAAAATGAGCAGTTCTTT. The encoded protein is CASSNGQDKNEQFF.